Listed below are T cell receptor beta chains from one sample, sequenced in a study of Graves' ophthalmopathy and Graves' hyperthyroidism. TCRdb analysed the multiplex PCR reads with MiXCR anew, one entry per CDR3 protein. This sample has 300,000 to 400,000 distinct CDR3 sequences; 15% to 20% occur once, and the top ten carry roughly an eighth. The specimen sequenced was peripheral blood. Every receptor here comes from an adult man with Graves' ophthalmopathy. CDR3s include the opening cysteine and the closing phenylalanine or tryptophan. Each record gives: D gene, V gene, J gene, clone size, CDR3 protein, CDR3 DNA. A D gene is named only where the DNA matches it firmly. Some rows mark clone size as missing; the rest say once, few, many or name a class of expanded clone.

>.|TRBV27|TRBJ1-2|.
CASSFSGEIGDGYTF
TGTGCCAGCAGTTTTTCAGGGGAAATTGGGGATGGCTACACCTTC
>.|TRBV27|TRBJ2-7|many
CASSWQGPYEQYF
TGTGCCAGCAGTTGGCAGGGCCCCTACGAGCAGTACTTC
>.|TRBV14|TRBJ2-7|many
CASSLGGMDYEQYF
TGTGCCAGCAGCCTGGGGGGTATGGACTACGAGCAGTACTTC
>.|TRBV6-1|TRBJ2-7|many
CASSAETRAGGYEQYF
TGTGCCAGCAGTGCGGAGACCAGGGCTGGGGGCTACGAGCAGTACTTC
>TRBD2|TRBV7-9|TRBJ2-4|many
CASSSFSGGVDIQYF
TGTGCCAGCAGCTCCTTTAGCGGGGGGGTAGACATTCAGTACTTC
>.|TRBV12-3/TRBV12-4|TRBJ1-5|many
CASSFISGGNQPQHF
TGTGCCAGCAGTTTTATATCGGGGGGGAATCAGCCCCAGCATTTT
>.|TRBV19|TRBJ2-2|many
CASSRPRGHRGGELFF
TGTGCCAGTAGTAGACCCCGTGGTCATCGGGGCGGGGAGCTGTTTTTT
>.|TRBV28|TRBJ2-5|.
CASSGPLGRRETQYF
TGTGCCAGCAGCGGCCCCCTGGGGCGACGGGAGACCCAGTACTTC
>.|TRBV6-1|TRBJ2-7|.
CASTSAVTYEQYF
TGTGCCAGCACCTCCGCCGTTACCTACGAGCAGTACTTC
>TRBD2|TRBV4-1|TRBJ2-5|many
CASSRMGGRGQETQYF
TGCGCCAGCAGCCGAATGGGCGGGAGGGGTCAAGAGACCCAGTACTTC
>TRBD1|TRBV5-6|TRBJ2-7|.
CASYGQGANEQYF
TGTGCCAGCTACGGGCAGGGGGCTAACGAGCAGTACTTC
>.|TRBV6-5|TRBJ1-1|many
CASTREVNTEAFF
TGTGCCAGCACCCGAGAGGTAAACACTGAAGCTTTCTTT
>.|TRBV30|TRBJ2-1|many
CAWTLPTGRIRNEQFF
TGTGCCTGGACCCTTCCGACAGGTCGGATCCGCAATGAGCAGTTCTTC
>.|TRBV5-1|TRBJ2-2|many
CASSLALQGLTGELFF
TGCGCCAGCAGCTTGGCGCTACAGGGTTTGACCGGGGAGCTGTTTTTT
>TRBD2|TRBV4-1|TRBJ2-7|many
CASSPGGATSGTYEQYF
TGCGCCAGCAGCCCCGGGGGGGCAACTAGCGGAACCTACGAGCAGTACTTC
>.|TRBV6-2/TRBV6-3|TRBJ2-4|.
CASSLTLKNIQYF
TGTGCCAGCAGTTTAACCCTAAAAAACATTCAGTACTTC
>TRBD1|TRBV6-1|TRBJ1-1|many
CASSPIQDRDNTEAFF
TGTGCCAGCAGTCCGATCCAAGACAGGGATAACACTGAAGCTTTCTTT
>.|TRBV20-1|TRBJ1-2|many
CSAREGGYGYTF
TGCAGTGCCCGTGAGGGTGGCTATGGCTACACCTTC
>.|TRBV11-3|TRBJ2-7|many
CASSLGGATYEQYF
TGTGCCAGCAGCTTGGGGGGGGCCACCTACGAGCAGTACTTC
>.|TRBV12-3/TRBV12-4|TRBJ1-1|few
CASSLESGGLMNTEAFF
TGTGCCAGCAGTTTAGAGTCCGGTGGCCTAATGAACACTGAAGCTTTCTTT
>.|TRBV11-2|TRBJ1-2|many
CASSSAYLRGGYTF
TGTGCCAGCAGCTCCGCGTACCTCAGGGGCGGCTACACCTTC
>.|TRBV12-3/TRBV12-4|TRBJ2-7|.
CASSQGGDKAYEQYF
TGTGCCAGCAGTCAAGGTGGGGACAAGGCCTACGAGCAGTACTTC
>.|TRBV28|TRBJ1-5|many
CASSSGAGNQPQHF
TGTGCCAGCAGTTCAGGGGCGGGCAATCAGCCCCAGCATTTT
>.|TRBV20-1|TRBJ1-2|many
CSATPLQGPSISNYGYTF
TGCAGTGCCACTCCCCTCCAGGGACCGTCGATTTCTAACTATGGCTACACCTTC
>TRBD1|TRBV20-1|TRBJ1-1|.
CSARDPRQGTEASF
TGCAGTGCTAGAGATCCCAGACAGGGAACTGAAGCTTCCTTT
>.|TRBV7-2|TRBJ1-1|many
CASSLRATNTEAFF
TGTGCCAGCAGCTTGCGGGCCACGAACACTGAAGCTTTCTTT
>.|TRBV20-1|TRBJ1-1|many
CSASRGWNTEAFF
TGCAGTGCTAGTCGGGGGTGGAACACTGAAGCTTTCTTT
>.|TRBV5-1|TRBJ1-2|many
CASSLASGGYTF
TGCGCCAGCAGCTTGGCCTCCGGCGGCTACACCTTC
>TRBD1|TRBV7-9|TRBJ1-1|many
CASSLVRTGVTEAFF
TGTGCCAGCAGCTTAGTACGCACAGGGGTGACTGAAGCTTTCTTT
>.|TRBV7-8|TRBJ2-4|.
CASSLRGIGNIQYF
TGTGCCAGCAGCTTAAGGGGGATCGGAAACATTCAGTACTTC
>.|TRBV6-2/TRBV6-3|TRBJ1-6|few
CASTGFNSPLHF
TGTGCGTCTACCGGATTTAATTCACCCCTCCACTTT
>.|TRBV4-2|TRBJ2-7|many
CASSPPGSDLSYEQYF
TGTGCCAGCAGCCCCCCCGGGTCGGACCTATCCTACGAGCAGTACTTC
>.|TRBV6-5|TRBJ1-2|few
CAAVTRRQSDGYTF
TGTGCCGCAGTTACTAGGCGGCAGTCGGATGGCTACACCTTC
>TRBD1|TRBV6-5|TRBJ1-1|many
CASSRTGGAAFF
TGTGCCAGCAGTCGGACAGGGGGCGCGGCTTTCTTT
>.|TRBV27|TRBJ1-1|.
CASSLEGGAVEAFF
TGTGCCAGCAGTTTAGAGGGGGGGGCTGTTGAAGCTTTCTTT
>.|TRBV6-5|TRBJ2-7|many
CASSYIYTVPTYEQYF
TGTGCCAGCAGTTACATTTATACAGTCCCAACCTACGAGCAGTACTTC
>.|TRBV2|TRBJ1-1|many
CASRPGLVGTEAFF
TGTGCCAGCAGGCCAGGGTTAGTCGGCACTGAAGCTTTCTTT
>TRBD1|TRBV19|TRBJ2-2|many
CASSLGQPGELFF
TGTGCCAGTAGTTTGGGACAGCCCGGGGAGCTGTTTTTT
>.|TRBV20-1|TRBJ2-7|.
CSARDPNSIGRAYEQYF
TGCAGTGCTAGAGACCCCAACTCCATCGGGCGGGCCTACGAGCAGTACTTC
>.|TRBV30|TRBJ1-2|many
CAWSPFDGNYGYTF
TGTGCCTGGAGTCCCTTCGACGGGAACTATGGCTACACCTTC
>.|TRBV6-1|TRBJ2-3|many
CASNFRQSTDTQYF
TGTGCCAGCAACTTTCGACAGAGCACAGATACGCAGTATTTT
>.|TRBV7-9|TRBJ2-7|many
CASSSGLRPYEQYF
TGTGCCAGCAGCTCGGGACTTCGCCCCTACGAGCAGTACTTC
>TRBD2|TRBV2|TRBJ2-5|many
CASRGLAGPVETQYF
TGTGCCAGCAGGGGACTAGCGGGGCCCGTAGAGACCCAGTACTTC
>.|TRBV5-1|TRBJ2-2|many
CASSLFQGVNTGELFF
TGCGCCAGCAGCTTGTTCCAGGGCGTAAACACCGGGGAGCTGTTTTTT
>.|TRBV30|TRBJ1-6|many
CAWTGNKGFNSPLHF
TGTGCCTGGACAGGGAATAAAGGATTTAATTCACCCCTCCACTTT
>TRBD1|TRBV6-2/TRBV6-3|TRBJ2-7|once
CASSAQGNYEQYF
TGCGCCAGCAGTGCACAGGGGAACTACGAGCAGTACTTC
>.|TRBV6-2/TRBV6-3|TRBJ2-7|.
CASSYGLTYEQYF
TGTGCCAGCAGTTACGGGCTGACTTACGAGCAGTACTTC
>TRBD1|TRBV3-1|TRBJ2-5|.
CASSQVSGGVGETQYF
TGTGCCAGCAGCCAAGTGTCAGGGGGAGTTGGAGAGACCCAGTACTTC
>.|TRBV7-8|TRBJ1-5|many
CASSLRVGGESNQPQHF
TGTGCCAGCAGCTTAAGAGTTGGGGGGGAGAGCAATCAGCCCCAGCATTTT
>.|TRBV6-5|TRBJ1-1|many
CASSYSGGSAEAFF
TGTGCCAGCAGTTACTCTGGGGGTTCGGCTGAAGCTTTCTTT
>TRBD2|TRBV7-9|TRBJ2-5|many
CASSFGASGQETQYF
TGTGCCAGCAGCTTCGGGGCTAGCGGGCAAGAGACCCAGTACTTC
>.|TRBV6-2/TRBV6-3|TRBJ1-5|.
CASSRPPEQNQPQHF
TGTGCCAGCAGTCGTCCACCTGAACAGAATCAGCCCCAGCATTTT
>TRBD2|TRBV11-2|TRBJ2-5|many
CASSQGTSGDQETQYF
TGTGCCAGCAGCCAGGGGACTAGCGGGGACCAAGAGACCCAGTACTTC
>TRBD1|TRBV11-1|TRBJ2-7|many
CASSSMGQGPNEQYF
TGTGCCAGCAGCTCTATGGGACAGGGCCCAAACGAGCAGTACTTC
>.|TRBV20-1|TRBJ1-3|many
CSASQDNTGNTIYF
TGCAGTGCTAGCCAGGATAACACTGGAAACACCATATATTTT
>.|TRBV4-2|TRBJ1-3|many
CASSQDSVKTGNTIYF
TGTGCCAGCAGCCAAGACAGCGTAAAAACGGGAAACACCATATATTTT
>TRBD1|TRBV7-2|TRBJ1-2|many
CASSRQGGGGYTF
TGTGCCAGCAGCCGACAGGGAGGGGGTGGCTACACCTTC
>TRBD2|TRBV5-1|TRBJ2-5|few
CASSYGGGYQETQYF
TGCGCCAGCAGCTATGGGGGGGGGTACCAAGAGACCCAGTACTTC
>TRBD2|TRBV7-8|TRBJ2-5|many
CASSFAPGGVGETQYF
TGTGCCAGCAGCTTCGCCCCGGGAGGTGTGGGGGAGACCCAGTACTTC
>.|TRBV12-3/TRBV12-4|TRBJ1-1|.
CASTPNIGGAEAFF
TGTGCCAGCACCCCTAATATAGGAGGCGCTGAAGCTTTCTTT